A selection of T cell receptor beta chains follows, all from one sample in a study of T cells after yellow fever vaccination. TCRdb itself ran the 5' RACE reads through MiXCR, one entry per CDR3 protein. The table includes 200,000 to 300,000 distinct CDR3 sequences, over 3% detected once. The sequenced sample was PBMCs, obtained 15 days after the yellow fever booster vaccination. The receptors originated from a man aged 18 to 35 who received the YFV17D yellow fever vaccine. CDR3s include the opening cysteine and the closing phenylalanine or tryptophan. Clone size appears in some rows only: once, few, many, or a class for an expanded clone.

V: TRBV5-5; length: 15; size: many; J: TRBJ2-3; CDR3: CASSLGGYSTDTQYF
V: TRBV3-1; length: 14; size: many; J: TRBJ2-4; CDR3: CASSQEGQGNIQYF
V: TRBV4-1; length: 16; size: many; J: TRBJ2-1; CDR3: CASSQIRDRDYNEQFF
V: TRBV19; length: 15; size: many; J: TRBJ2-2; CDR3: CASTQSGAPTGELFF
V: TRBV6-5; length: 13; size: many; J: TRBJ2-7; CDR3: CASSYLGGTEQYF
V: TRBV5-4; length: 16; size: many; J: TRBJ2-1; CDR3: CASSLGSGGTYNEQFF
V: TRBV10-3; length: 15; size: many; J: TRBJ1-1; CDR3: CAISETQRQGAEAFF
V: TRBV3-1; length: 13; size: few; J: TRBJ2-3; CDR3: CARPAGGADTQYF
V: TRBV4-1; length: 15; size: many; J: TRBJ2-2; CDR3: CASSPLWRGDGELFF
V: TRBV12-3/TRBV12-4; length: 20; size: many; J: TRBJ1-6; CDR3: CASSPTTRGTGGPGNSPLHF
V: TRBV5-5; length: 13; size: many; J: TRBJ2-4; CDR3: CASSLAGLQVQYF
V: TRBV14; length: 14; size: many; J: TRBJ2-1; CDR3: CASSPGVSYNEQFF
V: TRBV6-6; length: 15; size: many; J: TRBJ2-5; CDR3: CASRLKLTSQETQYF
V: TRBV12-3/TRBV12-4; length: 16; size: many; J: TRBJ2-1; CDR3: CASSLARREQYNEQFF
V: TRBV5-5; length: 15; size: many; J: TRBJ2-1; CDR3: CASSPGQGRVNEQFF
V: TRBV20-1; length: 14; size: few; J: TRBJ1-1; CDR3: CSAPGPLGDTEAFF
V: TRBV7-3; length: 15; size: many; J: TRBJ2-1; CDR3: CASSLMGQGKDEQFF
V: TRBV20-1; length: 14; size: -; J: TRBJ1-1; CDR3: CSASRQGLKAEAFF
V: TRBV9; length: 15; size: -; J: TRBJ1-6; CDR3: CASSPRDRLNSPLHF
V: TRBV10-3; length: 13; size: many; J: TRBJ1-4; CDR3: CAISAGTGEKLFF
V: TRBV7-6; length: 19; size: many; J: TRBJ2-7; CDR3: CASSRDFGTSGGESYEQYF
V: TRBV5-5; length: 15; size: many; J: TRBJ2-3; CDR3: CASSLTGLGTDTQYF
V: TRBV6-5; length: 12; size: few; J: TRBJ2-1; CDR3: CASSTLPNEQFF
V: TRBV2; length: 13; size: many; J: TRBJ1-5; CDR3: CASGNDGNQPQHF
V: TRBV20-1; length: 12; size: many; J: TRBJ2-3; CDR3: CSARTYTDTQYF
V: TRBV7-2; length: 14; size: many; J: TRBJ2-5; CDR3: CASSLLERWGTQYF
V: TRBV5-5; length: 17; size: many; J: TRBJ1-5; CDR3: CASSLIPGHYSNQPQHF